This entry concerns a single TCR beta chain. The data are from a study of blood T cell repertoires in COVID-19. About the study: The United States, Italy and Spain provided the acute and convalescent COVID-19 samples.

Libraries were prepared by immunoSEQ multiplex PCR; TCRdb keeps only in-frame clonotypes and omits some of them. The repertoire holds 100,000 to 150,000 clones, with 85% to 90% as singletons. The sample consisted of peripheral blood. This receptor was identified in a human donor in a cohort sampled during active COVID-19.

CDR3 nucleotides: TGTGCCAGCAGCTTGGGGCTCCGGGGAGATACGCAGTATTTT. Amino acids: CASSLGLRGDTQYF. The chain employs TRBV5-8 and TRBJ2-3; tentative D call: TRBD2 (5 bases). The CDR3 sequence is 14 residues long. Trimming took 0 bases from V and 5 from J, leaving 10 bases between them. Germline CDR1 is SGHTS and CDR2 is YDEGEE.